The 7 T cell receptor beta chains in this list originate from one sample, sequenced in a study of blood T cells in healthy people across ages. A second PCR, run for roughly 7 to 12 cycles, used a sample-barcoded 5' primer plus a J-beta primer mix. TCRdb independently ran MiXCR on the 5' RACE reads; one entry per CDR3 protein. The table shows about 830,000 distinct CDR3 sequences, with around 68% occurring only once. The material sequenced was blood. The receptors originated from a man aged 25 to 40 in good health.

The chain carries TRBV7-2 and TRBJ1-2; TRBD1 might be the D (6 bases). This CDR3 has 12 amino acids. Germline CDR1 and CDR2: SGHTA and FQGNSA. Trimming removed 3 bases from V and 8 bases from J, with 10 bases in between. CDR3 bases: TGTGCCAGCAGCTTCCAGGGGTTGGGCTACACCTTC. This codes for CASSFQGLGYTF. The full variable domain, its missing parts supplied by reference TRBV7-2 and TRBJ1-2, is GAGVSQSPSNKVTEKGKDVELRCDPISGHTALYWYRQSLGQGLEFLIYFQGNSAPDKSGLPSDRFSAERTGGSVSTLTIQRTQQEDSAVYLCASSFQGLGYTFGSGTRLTVV.

The gene calls are TRBV29-1 and TRBJ1-1; perhaps TRBD1 as D (6 bases). Trimming took 3 bases from V and 2 from J, leaving 10 bases between them. The CDR3 runs 13 residues. Germline V gives CDR1 SQVTM, CDR2 ANQGSEA. In nucleotides, the CDR3 is TGCAGCGTTGACAGGGGAATAAACACTGAAGCTTTCTTT. It encodes CSVDRGINTEAFF.

This clonotype was found many times. The chain employs TRBV27 and TRBJ1-2; tentatively, D is TRBD1 (5 bases). The V and J ends lost 6 bases and 5 bases respectively, with 13 bases between them. From germline, CDR1 is MNHEY and CDR2 SMNVEV (reference sequence). This CDR3 spans 13 amino acids. The CDR3 region is CASSLTGGYGYTF. Written as DNA, the CDR3 is TGTGCCAGCAGCTTAACGGGGGGGTATGGCTACACCTTC.

V gene TRBV12-3 or TRBV12-4 combines with J gene TRBJ2-5, with 9 bases aligning to TRBD2. This CDR3 has 15 residues. V shed 0 bases, J shed 5 bases, and the junction held 4 bases outside the gene matches. Here the CDR3 reads CASSLALAGRETQYF. CDR3 bases: TGTGCCAGCAGTTTAGCGCTAGCGGGGAGGGAGACCCAGTACTTC.

This clonotype has only a few counts. V and J are TRBV7-2 and TRBJ2-7; maybe TRBD2 (6 bases). The length of the CDR3 is 15 residues. V was clipped by 5 bases and J by 5 bases, with 19 bases between them. Germline lookup yields CDR1 SGHTA and CDR2 FQGNSA. The CDR3 loop is CASSLLPGGGNEQYF. CDR3 nucleotides: TGTGCCAGCAGCCTCCTCCCCGGGGGAGGCAACGAGCAGTACTTC.

The chain joins TRBV12-3 or TRBV12-4 to TRBJ1-4; TRBD1 might be the D (6 bases). Trimming stripped 4 bases from V and 7 bases from J, with 16 bases between. The CDR3 spans 15 residues. CDR3 region: CASSSELLQGEKLFF. CDR3 nucleotide sequence: TGTGCCAGCAGTTCTGAGTTGCTACAGGGTGAAAAACTGTTTTTT.

This sequence joins TRBV12-3 or TRBV12-4 and TRBJ1-2; D may be TRBD1 (6 bases). The CDR3 sequence is 17 residues long. V was cut by 2 bases and J by 4 bases, with 20 bases left in between. The DNA of the CDR3 is TGTGCCAGCAGTTTATCGCCCTCCGCGGGGGCGGCCTATGGCTACACCTTC. It codes for CASSLSPSAGAAYGYTF.